These 13 T cell receptor beta chains came from one sample sequenced in a study of T cells in Graves' hyperthyroidism and ophthalmopathy. RNA transcripts gave rise to amplified TCR beta CDR3 regions. An initial round of RT-PCR targeting the TCR CDR3 relied on the HTBI primer set. TCRdb called the multiplex PCR reads again in MiXCR, with one record for every CDR3 protein. The top ten clones hold around 9.2% of a sample with 300,000 to 400,000 distinct CDR3 sequences, approximately 13% of them seen once. The material sequenced was blood. These receptors were collected from a woman between 18 and 29 years old with Graves' hyperthyroidism.

This clonotype has just a few counts. CDR3: CATSDFPGRDDTQYF. DNA of the CDR3: TGTGCCACCAGTGATTTTCCCGGGAGGGACGATACGCAGTATTTT. This chain joins TRBV24-1 and TRBJ2-3, with 8 bases matching TRBD2. The CDR3 runs to 15 residues. The trim removed 1 base at V and 6 bases at J, leaving 5 bases unmatched. In germline, CDR1 is KGHDR, CDR2 SFDVKD.

The chain links TRBV6-2 or TRBV6-3 to TRBJ1-2, with TRBD1 matching 8 bases. The trim removed 7 bases at V and 7 bases at J, leaving 8 bases unmatched. The germline CDR1 and CDR2 sequences are MNHEY and SVGEGT. This CDR3 comprises 13 residues. This chain's CDR3 is CASTRTGPAGYTF. The CDR3 DNA follows: TGTGCCAGCACCCGGACAGGGCCCGCTGGCTACACCTTC.

This clonotype was observed many times. The chain employs TRBV7-9 and TRBJ2-2; D is unresolved. The V end was cut by 4 bases, the J end by 0 bases, with 9 bases between. This CDR3 comprises 15 residues. Germline V CDR1 and CDR2: SEHNR, FQNEAQ (reference sequence). The DNA for the CDR3 is TGTGCCAGCAGCTCAATCCGTACGAACACCGGGGAGCTGTTTTTT. It specifies CASSSIRTNTGELFF.

In this sample, this clonotype turned up many times. The chain links TRBV5-1 to TRBJ2-7, with 7 bases aligning to TRBD2. This CDR3 region has 12 residues. Germline values: CDR1 SGHRS, CDR2 YFSETQ. J lost 3 bases, V lost 7 bases, and 4 bases had no gene match. The CDR3 region has the DNA TGCGCCAGCGGGGAGCGGGACTACGAGCAGTACTTC. It is translated as CASGERDYEQYF.

This clonotype was detected ten times or more. The V call is TRBV30, the J call TRBJ1-1; 7 bases fit TRBD1. From germline, CDR1 is GTSNPN and CDR2 SVGIG (reference sequence). Trimming cost V 3 bases and J 2 bases; bases outside gene matches: 6. There are 14 residues in the CDR3. This CDR3 reads CAWRRGQPNTEAFF. As DNA, the CDR3 is TGTGCCTGGAGGCGGGGACAGCCTAACACTGAAGCTTTCTTT.

A note on this clonotype: A clone one base away is much larger, so this may be a read error. J is TRBJ1-2 and V is TRBV27; tentative D call: TRBD1 (5 bases). CDR3 size: 16 residues. The germline CDR1 and CDR2 sequences are MNHEY and SMNVEV (reference sequence). For the CDR3, the DNA is TGTGCCAGCAGCTCTCTTCCCGCAGGGTTTAACTATGGCTACATCTTC. Its protein product is CASSSLPAGFNYGYIF.

This clonotype was detected ten times or more. This chain links TRBV18 with TRBJ1-5; D may be TRBD1 (5 bases). CDR1 is KGHSH, CDR2 LQKENI, per germline. Trimming cost V 4 bases and J 4 bases, with 14 bases left between them. CDR3 length: 15 amino acids. In DNA, the CDR3 is TGTGCCAGCTCACGGGTCAGGGACCCTAATCAGCCCCAGCATTTT. Translating gives CASSRVRDPNQPQHF.

This clonotype was seen repeatedly, ten times or more. The chain links TRBV11-2 to TRBJ2-7; 7 nucleotides agree with TRBD2. With 1 base clipped from V and 3 bases from J, the junction kept 27 bases outside the gene matches. Germline CDR1 and CDR2: SGHAT and FQNNGV. CDR3 length equals 22 residues. The DNA of the CDR3 is TGTGCCAGCAGCTTAGGGTCCCTCGGGGTTAGCGGGCATGTAAAGCGGGACTACGAGCAGTACTTC. Its protein is CASSLGSLGVSGHVKRDYEQYF.

Only a few counts were recorded for this clonotype. The rearrangement joins TRBV20-1 to TRBJ2-3; D call uncertain. The CDR3 has 15 amino acids. From germline, CDR1 is DFQATT and CDR2 SNEGSKA (reference sequence). V lost 6 bases and J 2 bases, leaving 18 bases between the germline ends. CDR3 loop: CSAPIVARSTDTQYF. The DNA for the CDR3 is TGCAGTGCCCCCATAGTAGCTCGGTCCACAGATACGCAGTATTTT.

Many counts were recorded for this clonotype. The CDR3 protein is CASARMGQGSQPQHF. Written as DNA, the CDR3 is TGTGCCTCAGCGCGGATGGGACAGGGGAGTCAGCCCCAGCATTTT. The V call is TRBV6-2 or TRBV6-3, the J call TRBJ1-5, with 10 bases fitting TRBD1. The CDR3 runs 15 residues. Germline CDR1 is MNHEY and CDR2 is SVGEGT. Losses at the gene ends were 11 bases for V and 6 bases for J; bases not matched to a gene: 13.

The chain employs TRBV6-2 or TRBV6-3 and TRBJ1-1; 7 bases agree with TRBD1. The V gene end was trimmed by 2 bases and the J gene end by 1 base; junction bases not matched to a gene: 10. CDR1 and CDR2 from the germline V gene are MNHEY and SVGEGT. The CDR3 totals 17 residues. CDR3 protein: CASSYASAGTENTEAFF. For the CDR3, the DNA is TGTGCCAGCAGTTACGCTTCCGCCGGGACAGAGAACACTGAAGCTTTCTTT.

This clonotype has ten or more counts. This chain connects TRBV7-6 to TRBJ2-3, with 15 bases identical to TRBD2. The CDR3 spans 19 residues. J was trimmed by 1 base and V by 5 bases; bases with no gene match: 10. Germline values: CDR1 SGHVS, CDR2 FNYEAQ. This CDR3 reads CASSLGLAGGRSGTDTQYF. The DNA of the CDR3 is TGTGCCAGCAGCCTGGGACTAGCGGGAGGTCGCAGCGGCACAGATACGCAGTATTTT. Full variable domain (remainder filled in from reference TRBV7-6 and TRBJ2-3): GAGVSQSPRYKVTKRGQDVALRCDPISGHVSLYWYRQALGQGPEFLTYFNYEAQQDKSGLPNDRFSAERPEGSISTLTIQRTEQRDSAMYRCASSLGLAGGRSGTDTQYFGPGTRLTVL.

This clonotype came up a few times. This sequence joins TRBV4-1 and TRBJ2-7; the match to TRBD1 covers 7 bases. This CDR3 is built from 13 residues. V gave up 4 bases and J gave up 5 bases; unmatched junction bases: 5. Germline V CDR1 and CDR2: MGHRA, YSYEKL. CDR3 nucleotide sequence: TGCGCCAGCAGCCCCCCGAGGGGGCACGAGCAGTACTTC. It codes for CASSPPRGHEQYF.